These 24 T cell receptor beta chains came from one sample sequenced in a study of blood T cell repertoires in COVID-19. The data were produced by immunoSEQ multiplex PCR, yet TCRdb's version contains in-frame clones alone and is incomplete. This sample has 360,000 or so clones, with roughly 90% found just once. Input material: peripheral blood. The receptors derive from a woman aged 60 to 75 with COVID-19, enrolled during active disease.

The V and J genes are TRBV5-1 and TRBJ1-2, with 7 bases that match TRBD1. The CDR3 length is 16 residues. Germline CDR1 is SGHRS and CDR2 is YFSETQ. Trimming removed 1 base from V and 0 bases from J; junction bases left unmatched: 6. This chain's CDR3 is CASSLTGQSSNYGYTF. CDR3 DNA sequence: TGCGCCAGCAGCTTGACGGGACAGTCATCTAACTATGGCTACACCTTC.

V is TRBV4-2 and J is TRBJ2-7; D not certain. The germline gives CDR1 LGHNA, CDR2 YNFKEQ. The CDR3 spans 14 residues. Trimming pared 0 bases from V and 3 bases from J, leaving 9 bases between. CDR3: CASSQELAGYEQYF. As DNA, the CDR3 is TGTGCCAGCAGCCAAGAGTTAGCCGGCTACGAGCAGTACTTC.

This chain uses TRBV24-1 with TRBJ1-5; TRBD1 matches 7 bases. After removal of 9 bases from V and 1 base from J, the junction contained 2 bases not matched to a gene. CDR1 KGHDR and CDR2 SFDVKD come from the germline V gene. The CDR3 extends over 13 amino acids. CDR3: CATGDRSNQPQHF. The CDR3 DNA is TGTGCCACCGGGGACAGAAGCAATCAGCCCCAGCATTTT.

The CDR3 sequence: CARPGQGTNYGYTF. CDR3 sequence (DNA): TGCGCCAGACCGGGACAGGGGACTAACTATGGCTACACCTTC. The chain combines TRBV5-1 with TRBJ1-2; TRBD1 matches 10 bases. Germline lookup yields CDR1 SGHRS and CDR2 YFSETQ. With V trimmed by 8 bases and J by 0 bases, 4 bases remained unmatched. CDR3 length equals 14 residues.

This clone occurred a few times. This chain uses TRBV7-8 with TRBJ1-4, with D unclear. Germline-derived CDR1 and CDR2 are SGHVS and FQNEAQ. V was shortened by 1 base and J by 13 bases, with 16 bases between the two germline ends. The CDR3 loop spans 14 amino acids. In DNA, the CDR3 is TGTGCCAGCAGCTTAGAGGTCGGGCCCGCGGGACTGTTTTTT. Encoded protein: CASSLEVGPAGLFF.

The chain couples TRBV5-6 to TRBJ1-1; 8 bases map to TRBD1. The CDR3 loop spans 17 amino acids. Per the germline V gene, CDR1 is SGHDT and CDR2 is YYEEEE. J gave up 0 bases and V 1 base, and 8 bases lay outside the gene matches. CDR3 amino acids: CASSLWARGHVNTEAFF. CDR3 nucleotide sequence: TGTGCCAGCAGCTTGTGGGCCAGGGGGCACGTGAACACTGAAGCTTTCTTT. Variable domain in full (rest from reference TRBV5-6 and TRBJ1-1): DAGVTQSPTHLIKTRGQQVTLRCSPKSGHDTVSWYQQALGQGPQFIFQYYEEEERQRGNFPDRFSGHQFPNYSSELNVNALLLGDSALYLCASSLWARGHVNTEAFFGQGTRLTVV.

The CDR3 loop reads CASSPKTENQPQHF. The CDR3 region has the DNA TGTGCCAGCTCACCAAAGACAGAAAATCAGCCCCAGCATTTT. The chain employs TRBV18 and TRBJ1-5, with D possibly matching TRBD1 (5 bases). V dropped 2 bases and J dropped 4 bases, with 9 bases sitting between them. The CDR3 is 14 residues long. Germline lookup yields CDR1 KGHSH and CDR2 LQKENI.

The V call is TRBV11-2, the J call TRBJ1-1, with TRBD1 identical over 8 bases. This CDR3 comprises 18 residues. With 2 bases clipped from V and 5 bases from J, the junction kept 16 bases outside the gene matches. The germline V gene has CDR1 SGHAT and CDR2 FQNNGV. This CDR3 is CASSLRAGWQGARTEAFF. CDR3 nucleotides: TGTGCCAGCAGCTTAAGGGCGGGATGGCAGGGGGCGCGGACTGAAGCTTTCTTT.

This clone was counted once. Distinct nucleotide sequences in the sample also encode this CDR3. This chain connects TRBV19 to TRBJ1-5, with D perhaps TRBD1 (5 bases). In germline, CDR1 is LNHDA, CDR2 SQIVND (reference sequence). Trimming cost V 6 bases and J 4 bases, with 10 bases left between them. The CDR3 is made up of 13 amino acids. CDR3: CASSLQGNQPQHF. In DNA form, the CDR3 reads TGTGCCAGTAGCCTCCAGGGTAATCAGCCCCAGCATTTT.

The rearrangement joins TRBV7-3 to TRBJ2-3; TRBD2 matches at 14 bases. CDR1 is SGHTA and CDR2 is FQGTGA in the germline V gene. The trim removed 3 bases at V and 3 bases at J, leaving 2 bases unmatched. This CDR3 contains 16 residues. CDR3 sequence (DNA): TGTGCCAGCAGCTTCGGGACTAGCGGGGGAACAGATACGCAGTATTTT. Its translation is CASSFGTSGGTDTQYF.

The J gene is TRBJ2-5, the V gene TRBV7-2, with D unresolved. Trimming took off 0 bases at V and 5 bases at J, with 4 bases between the two ends. The CDR3 runs 12 residues. The germline V gene has CDR1 SGHTA and CDR2 FQGNSA. The CDR3 sequence is CASSLARETQYF. The DNA for the CDR3 is TGTGCCAGCAGCTTAGCCAGGGAGACCCAGTACTTC.

The chain has TRBV27 and TRBJ1-1, with 7 bases fitting TRBD1. The ends lost 5 bases at V and 0 bases at J; junction bases unmatched: 9. Germline-derived CDR1 and CDR2 are MNHEY and SMNVEV (reference sequence). This CDR3 has 16 amino acids. CDR3 nucleotides: TGTGCCAGCAGTCCGGGGACAGCGCTTGTGAACACTGAAGCTTTCTTT. Residues: CASSPGTALVNTEAFF.

This clone was observed a few times. The rearrangement joins TRBV21-1 to TRBJ1-2; the table's D gene call, TRBD1, was not cross checked with the DNA. TRBV21-1 is a documented pseudogene. The CDR3 consists of 15 residues. This CDR3 is CASSKGTGGGRCYTF. CDR3 coding DNA: TGTGCCAGCAGCAAAGGGACAGGGGGCGGAAGGTGCTACACCTTC.

The J gene is TRBJ2-1, the V gene TRBV4-1, with D maybe TRBD2 (6 bases). V lost 2 bases, J lost 3 bases, and 23 bases lay in between. CDR1 and CDR2 from the germline V gene are MGHRA and YSYEKL. The CDR3 length is 19 residues. The CDR3 reads CASSQSPRARLASYNEQFF. The CDR3 nucleotides are TGCGCCAGCAGCCAATCCCCGAGGGCCCGGCTAGCGAGCTACAATGAGCAGTTCTTC.

The rearrangement links TRBV12-3 or TRBV12-4 to TRBJ1-1; maybe TRBD1 (5 bases). The CDR3 contains 13 residues. The V and J ends lost 7 bases and 1 base respectively, with 10 bases between them. The DNA of the CDR3 is TGTGCCAGCACCTTCGACAGGAACACTGAAGCTTTCTTT. Translation: CASTFDRNTEAFF.

The rearrangement links TRBV3-1 (or the pseudogene TRBV3-2) to TRBJ1-2, with D possibly being TRBD1 (5 bases). V was pared by 3 bases and J by 8 bases, with 13 bases between. CDR1 is LGHDT and CDR2 is YNNKEL in the germline V gene (reference sequence). The CDR3 sequence is 13 residues long. The CDR3 region is CASSHRQGSGYTF. CDR3 nucleotides: TGTGCCAGCAGCCACCGGCAGGGCAGCGGCTACACCTTC.

This chain connects TRBV9 to TRBJ2-2, with TRBD2 matching 11 bases. V lost 3 bases and J lost 1; bases outside the gene matches: 8. This CDR3 region has 18 residues. Per germline, CDR1 SGDLS and CDR2 YYNGEE. CDR3 sequence (DNA): TGTGCCAGCAGCGGTAAGGGGACTAGCGGCAAGAACACCGGGGAGCTGTTTTTT. Amino acid sequence: CASSGKGTSGKNTGELFF.

DNA of the CDR3: TGTGCCAGCAGTGAAGCGGGGACAGGGTGGTACCCTGGCTACACCTTC. Its protein product is CASSEAGTGWYPGYTF. The chain has TRBV25-1 and TRBJ1-2; TRBD1 matches at 9 bases. CDR1 is MGHDK, CDR2 SYGVNS, per germline. V shed 2 bases and J 7 bases; nucleotides not matched to a gene: 11. This CDR3 has 16 amino acids.

This CDR3 is CASSFSPTGSSYNSPLHF. Written as DNA, the CDR3 is TGTGCCAGCAGTTTCAGCCCTACAGGGAGCTCCTATAATTCACCCCTCCACTTT. This chain connects TRBV27 to TRBJ1-6; a possible D gene is TRBD1 (6 bases). This CDR3 has 18 residues. Deletions cut 3 bases from V and 0 bases from J, with 15 bases between. Per the germline V gene, CDR1 is MNHEY and CDR2 is SMNVEV (reference sequence).

The CDR3 region has the DNA TGTGCCAGCTCAGCCCCTAGAGGAGCCTCACAAGATACGCAGTATTTT. Protein sequence: CASSAPRGASQDTQYF. The rearrangement links TRBV18 to TRBJ2-3, with no clear D. Germline V gene data show CDR1 as KGHSH and CDR2 as LQKENI. This CDR3 contains 16 residues. Trimming pared 5 bases from V and 5 bases from J, leaving 20 bases between.

The chain couples TRBV28 to TRBJ2-3, with TRBD2 matching 10 bases. V shed 6 bases, J shed 1 base, and the junction held 4 bases outside the gene matches. The CDR3 totals 15 residues. Germline values: CDR1 MDHEN, CDR2 SYDVKM. The CDR3 region is CASSPGLAGTDTQYF. The CDR3 DNA follows: TGTGCCAGCAGCCCCGGACTAGCGGGCACAGATACGCAGTATTTT.

A few counts support this clone. This chain links TRBV16 with TRBJ1-4; the D gene is possibly TRBD1 (5 bases). Trimming pared 0 bases from V and 5 bases from J, leaving 10 bases between. CDR1 and CDR2 from the germline V gene are KGHSY and FQNENV. The CDR3 is made up of 15 amino acids. This CDR3 reads CASSQSWQGNEKLFF. CDR3 bases: TGTGCCAGCAGCCAATCGTGGCAGGGCAATGAAAAACTGTTTTTT.

For the CDR3, the DNA is TGTGCCAGCAGTGGGGAGTTCGGATCTCTTTCTCGGGGCTACACCTTC. It is translated as CASSGEFGSLSRGYTF. The rearrangement links TRBV6-6 to TRBJ1-2, with D unresolved. CDR1 and CDR2 (germline): MNHNY, SVGAGI (reference sequence). V lost 5 bases, J lost 8 bases, and 24 bases lay in between. The CDR3 has 16 amino acids.

In this sample, this clone turned up once. V usage is TRBV6-5 and J usage is TRBJ1-1, with 7 nucleotides matching TRBD1. Germline V gene lookup returns CDR1 MNHEY and CDR2 SVGAGI. V shed 5 bases and J 0 bases; nucleotides not matched to a gene: 6. CDR3 size: 15 residues. CDR3 sequence (DNA): TGTGCCAGCAGTCGAGGGGGCGCGGTGAACACTGAAGCTTTCTTT. Encoded protein: CASSRGGAVNTEAFF.